The clone carrying this T cell receptor delta chain was seen more than once but under ten times. TCRdb has a much larger clone's protein, which differs at residue 9 from the translation of this DNA, likely because of a read error; what is shown is the protein translated from the DNA. TCRdb called clones anew from the multiplex PCR reads with CATT. This table has some 3,800 delta-chain clones, 1% appearing once. This sample was included in a study of gamma delta lymphoproliferative disorders and STAT genes. PBMCs from patients and controls supplied the genomic DNA for sequencing. This receptor was taken from a human donor in good health. Sequenced sample: blood.

The CDR3 protein is CACEHLTDPDKLIF. The DNA of the CDR3 is TGTGCCTGTGAACACCTCACTGATCCCGATAAACTCATCTTT. This rearrangement joins TRDV2 to TRDJ1; D call uncertain. This CDR3 has 14 amino acids. V was cut by 4 bases and J by 3 bases, with 14 bases left in between. The V gene's germline CDR1 is GEAIGNYY and CDR2 EKD.